This T cell receptor (beta chain) is drawn from a study of cytomegalovirus exposure and HLA in healthy donors. The study, taken as a whole, reports: Later on, an analysis found that several of the most significant clusters appeared to be linked to common viral pathogens, which included parvovirus B19. Versus the roughly 700-donor mean, an Asian-associated ancestry cluster reportedly showed fewer N-insertions in a later analysis. Per a later analysis, HLA-associated TCR beta chains showed more clonal expansion than other, equally common TCR beta chains.

With regard to this clone: Its specificity is not known.

Trimming removed 1 base at V and 0 bases at J, with 13 bases between. CDR3 length equals 16 residues. The V gene's germline CDR1 is MNHNS and CDR2 SASEGT. Vbeta (60) and Jbeta (13) primers were used in the PCR. Some clones are missing from TCRdb's copy, which holds only in-frame ones; the method was immunoSEQ multiplex PCR. This repertoire shows 150,000 or so clones, around 78% found once; its top ten account for about 3%. This rearrangement joins TRBV6-1 to TRBJ2-7; possibly TRBD2 for D (5 bases). The sequence was obtained from a man in his forties in good health and CMV-seropositive. The sample was PBMCs. CDR3 amino acids: CASSEVWERVSYEQYF. In DNA, the CDR3 is TGTGCCAGCAGTGAAGTATGGGAGAGAGTCTCCTACGAGCAGTACTTC.